Listed here are 23 T cell receptor beta chains from one sample, sequenced in a study of T cell responses to AZD1222 COVID-19 vaccine. TCRdb's table, derived via immunoSEQ multiplex PCR, lists solely in-frame clones and lacks some. Among 150,000 to 180,000 clones listed, 88% were seen once. The sample was peripheral blood, taken on day 0 of AZD1222 vaccination. These receptors were taken from an adult in good health.

The chain employs TRBV6-2 or TRBV6-3 and TRBJ1-1; the D is unclear. There are 14 residues in the CDR3. Germline V gives CDR1 MNHEY, CDR2 SVGEGT. Between the trimmed V and J ends, which lost 2 bases and 5 bases, there was a span of 12 bases. The CDR3 nucleotides are TGTGCCAGCAGTTACATACGGGGAAGGACTGAAGCTTTCTTT. This codes for CASSYIRGRTEAFF.

The gene calls are TRBV2 and TRBJ1-5; D uncertain. Between the trimmed V and J ends, which lost 0 bases and 3 bases, there was a span of 12 bases. Germline CDR1 SNHLY, CDR2 FYNNEI. The CDR3 spans 16 residues. The chain's CDR3 is CASSEARVMVNQPQHF. In nucleotides, the CDR3 is TGTGCCAGCAGTGAAGCGAGAGTGATGGTCAATCAGCCCCAGCATTTT.

The chain uses TRBV12-3 or TRBV12-4 and TRBJ2-2; D call uncertain. The CDR3 is 12 residues long. V dropped 5 bases and J dropped 9 bases, with 10 bases sitting between them. In DNA form, the CDR3 reads TGTGCCAGCAGTCGCGGACGCCGGGAGCTGTTTTTT. Amino acid sequence: CASSRGRRELFF.

The chain couples TRBV7-9 to TRBJ2-2, with 7 bases aligning to TRBD2. Losses at the gene ends were 4 bases for V and 5 bases for J; bases not matched to a gene: 7. CDR1 SEHNR and CDR2 FQNEAQ come from the germline V gene (reference sequence). This CDR3 contains 15 residues. CDR3 DNA: TGTGCCAGCAGCTCCTGGGAGGGTGTGACCGGGGAGCTGTTTTTT. Its protein product is CASSSWEGVTGELFF.

The rearrangement joins TRBV19 to TRBJ1-5; D remains unclear. Germline CDR1 is LNHDA and CDR2 is SQIVND (reference sequence). The CDR3 is 17 amino acids. V lost 1 base, J lost 1 base, and 14 bases lay in between. In nucleotides, the CDR3 is TGTGCCAGTAGTATAGGAAGGGCGGTGGGGAGCAATCAGCCCCAGCATTTT. Translation: CASSIGRAVGSNQPQHF.

The chain is built from TRBV27 and TRBJ1-6, with 9 bases that match TRBD1. Germline CDR1 MNHEY, CDR2 SMNVEV (reference sequence). The CDR3 covers 15 residues. Germline trimming cut 6 bases from V and 6 bases from J; bases unmatched to any gene: 6. The CDR3 spells CASRSQGAVNSPLHF. In DNA, the CDR3 is TGTGCCAGCAGGTCACAGGGGGCCGTTAATTCACCCCTCCACTTT.

The rearrangement uses TRBV11-2 and TRBJ1-1; the D gene is possibly TRBD1 (5 bases). Germline CDR1 SGHAT, CDR2 FQNNGV. The CDR3 spans 14 residues. V gave up 1 base and J gave up 1 base, with 7 bases separating them. DNA for the CDR3: TGTGCCAGCAGCTTAGGGACACAGAACACTGAAGCTTTCTTT. Translating gives CASSLGTQNTEAFF.

The chain has TRBV20-1 and TRBJ2-5; possible D gene TRBD1, 6 bases. The CDR3 loop spans 16 amino acids. Trimming removed 4 bases from V and 1 base from J, with 19 bases in between. Per the germline V gene, CDR1 is DFQATT and CDR2 is SNEGSKA (reference sequence). The CDR3 reads CSAIDLYQGGQETQYF. Here the CDR3 DNA reads TGCAGTGCTATTGACTTATATCAAGGGGGCCAAGAGACCCAGTACTTC.

The CDR3 region has the DNA TGTGCCAGCAGCCCAACCTCGGCCGAGCAGTACTTC. It codes for CASSPTSAEQYF. V gene TRBV7-8 combines with J gene TRBJ2-7; D not resolved. V lost 5 bases to trimming and J lost 6 bases, with 11 bases between them. This CDR3 has 12 amino acids. Germline V gene lookup returns CDR1 SGHVS and CDR2 FQNEAQ.

The chain uses TRBV2 and TRBJ1-2; D uncertain. V lost 3 bases and J 2 bases, leaving 4 bases between the germline ends. CDR1 and CDR2 (germline): SNHLY, FYNNEI. The CDR3 runs 12 residues. CDR3 DNA: TGTGCCAGCAGTGAGGACAACTATGGCTACACCTTC. It codes for CASSEDNYGYTF.

This chain uses TRBV7-2 with TRBJ1-1, with D possibly matching TRBD1 (5 bases). CDR1 is SGHTA and CDR2 is FQGNSA in the germline V gene. With 3 bases removed from V and 4 bases from J, the gap between germline ends came to 18 bases. The CDR3 totals 16 residues. Here the CDR3 DNA reads TGTGCCAGCAGCTTTAACCGCCCGGGGGTGAGCACTGAAGCTTTCTTT. It codes for CASSFNRPGVSTEAFF. The full variable domain, in which reference TRBV7-2 and TRBJ1-1 provide the parts outside the CDR3, is GAGVSQSPSNKVTEKGKDVELRCDPISGHTALYWYRQSLGQGLEFLIYFQGNSAPDKSGLPSDRFSAERTGGSVSTLTIQRTQQEDSAVYLCASSFNRPGVSTEAFFGQGTRLTVV.

This clone was seen only a few times. The gene calls are TRBV5-1 and TRBJ2-6, with D perhaps assigned TRBD1 or TRBD2 (6 bases each). The CDR3 totals 16 residues. Germline lookup yields CDR1 SGHRS and CDR2 YFSETQ. V gave up 5 bases and J gave up 4 bases, with 16 bases separating them. The CDR3 spells CASSTGAYSGANVLTF. DNA for the CDR3: TGCGCCAGCAGTACGGGGGCTTACTCCGGGGCCAACGTCCTGACTTTC. The full variable domain, completed using reference TRBV5-1 and TRBJ2-6, is KAGVTQTPRYLIKTRGQQVTLSCSPISGHRSVSWYQQTPGQGLQFLFEYFSETQRNKGNFPGRFSGRQFSNSRSEMNVSTLELGDSALYLCASSTGAYSGANVLTFGAGSRLTVL.

The chain joins TRBV4-1 to TRBJ1-4; D is ambiguous. The germline gives CDR1 MGHRA, CDR2 YSYEKL. Trimming removed 1 base from V and 7 bases from J, with 10 bases in between. This CDR3 contains 14 residues. The CDR3 DNA reads TGCGCCAGCAGCCAAGGTGAAGGGATTGAAAAACTGTTTTTT. Its protein product is CASSQGEGIEKLFF.

This CDR3 is CASSTGLGNQPQHF. In DNA form, the CDR3 reads TGTGCCAGTAGTACTGGGTTGGGCAATCAGCCCCAGCATTTT. The V call is TRBV19, the J call TRBJ1-5; the D is unclear. Germline CDR1 reads LNHDA; CDR2 reads SQIVND (reference sequence). The CDR3 contains 14 residues. V dropped 4 bases and J dropped 2 bases, with 9 bases sitting between them.

This sequence joins TRBV5-1 and TRBJ1-2; 7 bases line up with TRBD1. The CDR3 totals 13 residues. The V and J ends lost 5 bases and 5 bases, in that order; junction bases with no gene match: 6. Germline assignment: CDR1 SGHRS and CDR2 YFSETQ. The CDR3, as DNA: TGCGCCAGCAGATTCGGGACAGAGTATGGCTACACCTTC. Translated, it gives CASRFGTEYGYTF. Full variable domain (rest looked up from reference TRBV5-1 and TRBJ1-2): KAGVTQTPRYLIKTRGQQVTLSCSPISGHRSVSWYQQTPGQGLQFLFEYFSETQRNKGNFPGRFSGRQFSNSRSEMNVSTLELGDSALYLCASRFGTEYGYTFGSGTRLTVV.

V gene TRBV9 combines with J gene TRBJ2-1; 9 bases are shared with TRBD1. The CDR3 consists of 15 residues. The germline V gene encodes CDR1 SGDLS and CDR2 YYNGEE. V was clipped by 3 bases and J by 5 bases; unmatched bases: 6. The CDR3 nucleotides read TGTGCCAGCAGCGCCATGGACAGGGGCAACAATGAGCAGTTCTTC. Encoded protein: CASSAMDRGNNEQFF.

The rearrangement links TRBV19 to TRBJ1-5; TRBD1 might be the D (6 bases). The CDR3 covers 16 residues. Trimming cost V 11 bases and J 0 bases, with 20 bases left between them. Germline CDR1 LNHDA, CDR2 SQIVND (reference sequence). The DNA of the CDR3 is TGTGCCTCAAAGGGGGGTAGCCAGTATAGCAATCAGCCCCAGCATTTT. This translates into CASKGGSQYSNQPQHF.

The chain employs TRBV6-5 and TRBJ2-3; tentatively, D is TRBD2 (7 bases). This CDR3 is built from 14 residues. Germline-derived CDR1 and CDR2 are MNHEY and SVGAGI. V gave up 7 bases and J gave up 6 bases, with 17 bases separating them. The CDR3 DNA reads TGTGCCAGCACCCCGGGGGCTAGCGGCGATACGCAGTATTTT. This translates into CASTPGASGDTQYF.

The gene calls are TRBV7-2 and TRBJ2-3; D remains ambiguous. This CDR3 spans 14 amino acids. V lost 1 base and J 2 bases, leaving 7 bases between the germline ends. Germline CDR1 reads SGHTA; CDR2 reads FQGNSA. The CDR3: CASSLGATTDTQYF. The DNA of the CDR3 is TGTGCCAGCAGCTTAGGCGCAACCACAGATACGCAGTATTTT.

The chain combines TRBV6-4 with TRBJ1-4; D is ambiguous. The germline CDR1 and CDR2 sequences are MRHNA and SNTAGT. The CDR3 extends over 14 amino acids. The V and J ends lost 2 bases and 4 bases respectively, with 8 bases between them. CDR3 sequence: CASSDTGNNEKLFF. The CDR3 DNA follows: TGTGCCAGCAGTGACACGGGGAATAATGAAAAACTGTTTTTT.

V and J are TRBV5-1 and TRBJ2-3; 7 bases align to TRBD1. CDR3 length equals 14 residues. Per the germline V gene, CDR1 is SGHRS and CDR2 is YFSETQ. The trim removed 3 bases at V and 6 bases at J, leaving 7 bases unmatched. CDR3 residues: CASSWQGERDTQYF. CDR3 DNA: TGCGCCAGCAGCTGGCAGGGGGAACGGGATACGCAGTATTTT.

J is TRBJ2-1 and V is TRBV5-1; D might be TRBD1 (5 bases). CDR1 is SGHRS and CDR2 is YFSETQ in the germline V gene. CDR3 length equals 14 residues. Trimming took off 4 bases at V and 5 bases at J, with 13 bases between the two ends. The CDR3 sequence is CASSPGQPNNEQFF. The CDR3 region has the DNA TGCGCCAGCAGCCCAGGACAACCTAACAATGAGCAGTTCTTC. The whole variable domain, filled in from reference TRBV5-1 and TRBJ2-1, reads KAGVTQTPRYLIKTRGQQVTLSCSPISGHRSVSWYQQTPGQGLQFLFEYFSETQRNKGNFPGRFSGRQFSNSRSEMNVSTLELGDSALYLCASSPGQPNNEQFFGPGTRLTVL.

The chain couples TRBV27 to TRBJ1-3; no reliable D call. Trimming pared 2 bases from V and 2 bases from J, leaving 10 bases between. Per germline, CDR1 MNHEY and CDR2 SMNVEV (reference sequence). There are 15 residues in the CDR3. CDR3 bases: TGTGCCAGCAGTTTAAGTGGTTTTCCTGGAAACACCATATATTTT. Protein: CASSLSGFPGNTIYF.